This T cell receptor beta chain was profiled in a study of control samples from healthy donors and cancer patients. CDR1 and CDR2 (germline): LGHNA, YNFKEQ. This CDR3 contains 18 residues. The V and J ends lost 0 bases and 0 bases respectively, with 18 bases between them. Here immunoSEQ multiplex PCR was the method, and the copy in TCRdb shows in-frame clones only, minus some. Of about 160,000 clones listed, 80% to 95% are singletons. The sample was blood. The receptor's source is a woman in her twenties or thirties in good health. The V and J genes are TRBV4-2 and TRBJ2-7, with D tentatively TRBD2 (5 bases). The CDR3 bases are TGTGCCAGCAGCCAAGATCGGGGTAGGTCTGGGATCTCCTACGAGCAGTACTTC. It is translated as CASSQDRGRSGISYEQYF.